Below, 28 T cell receptor beta chains from the same sample are listed, as sequenced in a study of cytomegalovirus exposure and HLA in healthy donors. A multiplex PCR was run with 60 Vbeta primers and 13 Jbeta primers. The repertoire was sequenced with immunoSEQ multiplex PCR; TCRdb's copy has only in-frame clones and lacks some. The sample shows under 150,000 clones, nearly 80% of them seen only once. The sequencing input was PBMCs. These receptors came from a male donor in good health and CMV-seronegative.

This chain uses TRBV6-5 with TRBJ1-5; 12 bases are a match to TRBD1. The CDR3 length is 16 residues. V lost 2 bases to trimming and J lost 5 bases; unmatched junction nucleotides: 4. Per germline, CDR1 MNHEY and CDR2 SVGAGI. CDR3 protein: CASSYPGQGAYQPQHF. The CDR3 nucleotides read TGTGCCAGCAGTTACCCGGGACAGGGGGCATATCAGCCCCAGCATTTT.

The V gene is TRBV5-4, the J gene TRBJ1-2; 9 positions agree with TRBD1. With 3 bases clipped from V and 2 bases from J, the junction kept 8 bases outside the gene matches. The CDR3 extends over 16 amino acids. The germline V gene has CDR1 SGHNT and CDR2 YYREEE (reference sequence). The CDR3 region is CASSSFGTGSNYGYTF. In DNA form, the CDR3 reads TGTGCCAGCAGCTCTTTCGGGACAGGGTCGAACTATGGCTACACCTTC. Full variable domain (outside the CDR3, taken from reference TRBV5-4 and TRBJ1-2): ETGVTQSPTHLIKTRGQQVTLRCSSQSGHNTVSWYQQALGQGPQFIFQYYREEENGRGNFPPRFSGLQFPNYSSELNVNALELDDSALYLCASSSFGTGSNYGYTFGSGTRLTVV.

The chain employs TRBV9 and TRBJ2-2, with D perhaps TRBD2 (6 bases). Germline-derived CDR1 and CDR2 are SGDLS and YYNGEE. The CDR3 is 13 residues long. Trimming pared 4 bases from V and 5 bases from J, leaving 9 bases between. CDR3 DNA: TGTGCCAGCAGCTCTCTAGCGACCGGGGAGCTGTTTTTT. Translating gives CASSSLATGELFF.

The chain couples TRBV20-1 to TRBJ2-7; maybe TRBD1 (6 bases). There are 11 residues in the CDR3. V was clipped by 6 bases and J by 4 bases, with 10 bases between them. The germline V gene has CDR1 DFQATT and CDR2 SNEGSKA (reference sequence). CDR3 nucleotides: TGCAGTGCCGAAACAGGGTACGAGCAGTACTTC. Protein sequence: CSAETGYEQYF.

The chain is built from TRBV19 and TRBJ1-2, with 7 bases aligning to TRBD1. Germline values: CDR1 LNHDA, CDR2 SQIVND (reference sequence). This CDR3 comprises 13 residues. V lost 5 bases to trimming and J lost 4 bases; unmatched junction nucleotides: 4. Here the CDR3 DNA reads TGTGCCAGTAGTTTCCGGGACAGCTATGGCTACACCTTC. This translates into CASSFRDSYGYTF.

This chain uses TRBV18 with TRBJ1-6; tentative D call: TRBD1 (6 bases). CDR1 is KGHSH and CDR2 is LQKENI in the germline V gene. This CDR3 has 16 residues. V gave up 3 bases and J gave up 2 bases, with 11 bases separating them. The CDR3 reads CASSPDSGAYNSPLHF. The CDR3 DNA follows: TGTGCCAGCTCACCGGACAGTGGAGCCTATAATTCACCCCTCCACTTT. The whole variable domain, filled in from reference TRBV18 and TRBJ1-6, reads NAGVMQNPRHLVRRRGQEARLRCSPMKGHSHVYWYRQLPEEGLKFMVYLQKENIIDESGMPKERFSAEFPKEGPSILRIQQVVRGDSAAYFCASSPDSGAYNSPLHFGNGTRLTVT.

The CDR3 DNA is TGCAGCGTTGTACCAGGCGCATCGAACACCGGGGAGCTGTTTTTT. This encodes CSVVPGASNTGELFF. The chain carries TRBV29-1 and TRBJ2-2; D is undetermined. The V gene lost 4 bases and the J gene lost 0 bases, with 12 bases spanning the gap. In germline, CDR1 is SQVTM, CDR2 ANQGSEA. The CDR3 is 15 amino acids.

The V gene is TRBV29-1, the J gene TRBJ2-7, with D possibly matching TRBD1 (6 bases). Trimming pared 3 bases from V and 1 base from J, leaving 10 bases between. CDR1 and CDR2 from the germline V gene are SQVTM and ANQGSEA. This CDR3 spans 13 amino acids. The DNA of the CDR3 is TGCAGCGTTGAGGACAGCAATTCCTACGAGCAGTACTTC. This sequence encodes CSVEDSNSYEQYF.

This chain uses TRBV5-4 with TRBJ1-5; 11 nucleotides align to TRBD1. CDR3 length equals 15 residues. The germline CDR1 and CDR2 sequences are SGHNT and YYREEE (reference sequence). The trim removed 4 bases at V and 7 bases at J, leaving 7 bases unmatched. The CDR3 DNA reads as TGTGCCAGCAGCCCCGGACAGGGGGCATCCCAGCCCCAGCATTTT. It is translated as CASSPGQGASQPQHF.

The chain links TRBV6-4 to TRBJ2-7, with D maybe TRBD2 (7 bases). Germline values: CDR1 MRHNA, CDR2 SNTAGT. V was cut by 6 bases and J by 1 base, with 16 bases left in between. The length of the CDR3 is 15 residues. For the CDR3, the DNA is TGTGCCAGCAGCTCTGGGGGGGCAGGATCCTACGAGCAGTACTTC. Translation gives CASSSGGAGSYEQYF.

V is TRBV6-5 and J is TRBJ2-5, with TRBD1 identical over 9 bases. The J call may be faulty, since TRBJ2-7 better matches the DNA end. Germline CDR1 MNHEY, CDR2 SVGAGI. The length of the CDR3 is 14 residues. CDR3 region: CASSPGQGPNEQYF. The CDR3 region has the DNA TGTGCCAGCAGCCCGGGACAGGGCCCCAACGAGCAGTACTTC.

This clone was detected once. The chain carries TRBV5-3 and TRBJ2-5; 14 bases are a match to TRBD2. TRBV5-3 is designated an ORF whose function remains uncertain. V shed 0 bases, J shed 4 bases, and the junction held 2 bases outside the gene matches. The CDR3 runs 16 residues. The CDR3 loop is CARSLGLAGGRETQYF. The CDR3, as DNA: TGTGCCAGAAGCTTGGGACTAGCGGGAGGGAGAGAGACCCAGTACTTC.

The CDR3 region is CASSRGSLGSTDTQYF. Here the CDR3 DNA reads TGCGCCAGCAGCCGGGGGTCCTTGGGTAGCACAGATACGCAGTATTTT. This chain uses TRBV5-1 with TRBJ2-3, with TRBD2 as a possible D gene (6 bases). The CDR3 length is 16 residues. Germline V gene sequence: CDR1 SGHRS, CDR2 YFSETQ. V lost 4 bases, J lost 0 bases, and 15 bases lay in between.

The chain recombines TRBV13 with TRBJ2-1, with TRBD2 matching over 8 bases. Germline CDR1 is PRHDT and CDR2 is FYEKMQ (reference sequence). J lost 0 bases, V lost 8 bases, and 9 bases had no gene match. The CDR3 covers 16 residues. The CDR3 bases are TGTGCCAGCCGACTAGCCGGGGGGGGCTCCTACAATGAGCAGTTCTTC. Its protein is CASRLAGGGSYNEQFF.

This clone was seen only a few times. The J gene is TRBJ1-5, the V gene TRBV5-6; 7 bases agree with TRBD1. This CDR3 comprises 17 residues. Germline V lookup: CDR1 SGHDT, CDR2 YYEEEE. Trimming removed 3 bases from V and 3 bases from J; junction bases left unmatched: 12. The CDR3 DNA sequence: TGTGCCAGCAGCTCCCTAAGGGGGCGACATAACAATCAGCCCCAGCATTTT. Its protein product is CASSSLRGRHNNQPQHF.

The V call is TRBV9, the J call TRBJ1-3; 7 bases fit TRBD1. The germline gives CDR1 SGDLS, CDR2 YYNGEE. CDR3 size: 15 residues. Trimming cost V 3 bases and J 2 bases; bases outside gene matches: 5. The CDR3 reads CASSAGQATGNTIYF. The CDR3 bases are TGTGCCAGCAGCGCCGGACAGGCTACTGGAAACACCATATATTTT.

The V call is TRBV18, the J call TRBJ1-2; TRBD1 might be the D (5 bases). Trimming took off 6 bases at V and 3 bases at J, with 14 bases between the two ends. There are 14 residues in the CDR3. Per the germline V gene, CDR1 is KGHSH and CDR2 is LQKENI. CDR3: CASSQGSDDYGYTF. CDR3 bases: TGTGCCAGCTCCCAGGGCAGCGACGACTATGGCTACACCTTC.

This chain joins TRBV7-9 and TRBJ2-5; 10 nucleotides align to TRBD1. V lost 5 bases and J lost 5; bases outside the gene matches: 5. In germline, CDR1 is SEHNR, CDR2 FQNEAQ (reference sequence). This CDR3 has 14 amino acids. The CDR3 here is CASSRQGARETQYF. CDR3 DNA: TGTGCCAGCAGCCGACAGGGGGCGCGTGAGACCCAGTACTTC.

The chain couples TRBV18 to TRBJ1-4; 7 bases align to TRBD1. From germline, CDR1 is KGHSH and CDR2 LQKENI. This CDR3 has 15 amino acids. V trimming: 3 bases; J trimming: 5 bases; junction bases outside the gene matches: 6. In nucleotides, the CDR3 is TGTGCCAGCTCACCGAGACAGGGAAACAATGAAAAACTGTTTTTT. As protein: CASSPRQGNNEKLFF.

CDR3 residues: CASSANRDRGNSPLHF. The CDR3 DNA reads TGTGCCAGCAGCGCCAACCGGGACAGGGGTAATTCACCCCTCCACTTT. The V call is TRBV9, the J call TRBJ1-6, with 10 bases fitting TRBD1. The CDR3 totals 16 residues. The V gene's germline CDR1 is SGDLS and CDR2 YYNGEE. With 3 bases clipped from V and 6 bases from J, the junction kept 6 bases outside the gene matches.

The gene calls are TRBV4-3 and TRBJ1-1; D call uncertain. The CDR3 consists of 15 residues. The V end was cut by 4 bases, the J end by 4 bases, with 16 bases between. Germline V lookup: CDR1 LGHNA, CDR2 YSLEER. CDR3 nucleotide sequence: TGCGCCAGCAGCCGAGGACGCGGGGTAAGCACTGAAGCTTTCTTT. Translation: CASSRGRGVSTEAFF.

This clone was recorded only once. The chain has TRBV11-3 and TRBJ1-4; no reliable D call. Germline-derived CDR1 and CDR2 are SGHNT and YENEEA. Trimming stripped 1 base from V and 10 bases from J, with 16 bases between. This CDR3 contains 15 residues. The CDR3 here is CASSLGDVVTGKLFF. The CDR3 nucleotides read TGTGCCAGCAGCTTAGGAGATGTTGTTACCGGAAAACTGTTTTTT.

The chain joins TRBV27 to TRBJ2-2; 8 bases map to TRBD1. Unmatched junction bases numbered 7, after V lost 7 bases and J lost 6 bases. This CDR3 is 14 amino acids long. Germline assignment: CDR1 MNHEY and CDR2 SMNVEV (reference sequence). The CDR3 bases are TGTGCCAGCACTACTACAGGGGGACCCGGGGAGCTGTTTTTT. Translating it yields CASTTTGGPGELFF.

This sequence joins TRBV2 and TRBJ2-7, with TRBD2 matching over 7 bases. This CDR3 spans 12 amino acids. V trimming: 9 bases; J trimming: 2 bases; junction bases outside the gene matches: 4. CDR1 is SNHLY and CDR2 is FYNNEI in the germline V gene. Here the CDR3 DNA reads TGTGCCAGTTCCGGGACTACCTACGAGCAGTACTTC. This gives the protein CASSGTTYEQYF.

The gene calls are TRBV11-3 and TRBJ1-1; no clear D. This CDR3 is built from 12 residues. The V gene's germline CDR1 is SGHNT and CDR2 YENEEA. The V gene lost 5 bases and the J gene lost 1 base, with 5 bases spanning the gap. The CDR3 nucleotides are TGTGCCAGCAGCCCCTGGAACACTGAAGCTTTCTTT. It translates to CASSPWNTEAFF.

The V call is TRBV2, the J call TRBJ2-4, with 7 bases that match TRBD1. The CDR3 runs 17 residues. Germline CDR1 reads SNHLY; CDR2 reads FYNNEI. With 5 bases clipped from V and 0 bases from J, the junction kept 10 bases outside the gene matches. CDR3 DNA: TGTGCCAGCAGTAGGGATGGGACAGCTCTAGCCAAAAACATTCAGTACTTC. Its protein is CASSRDGTALAKNIQYF.

This clone appeared once. V gene TRBV4-3 combines with J gene TRBJ2-3; D possibly corresponds to TRBD1 (5 bases). The germline V and J ends were trimmed by 0 bases and 0 bases, with 10 bases remaining between them. Germline CDR1 reads LGHNA; CDR2 reads YSLEER. This CDR3 is 16 amino acids long. For the CDR3, the DNA is TGCGCCAGCAGCCAAGATATCGCAGGGAGCACAGATACGCAGTATTTT. Its translation is CASSQDIAGSTDTQYF.

The genes are TRBV6-1 and TRBJ2-5; D perhaps matches TRBD2 (6 bases). The germline V gene has CDR1 MNHNS and CDR2 SASEGT. The V gene lost 2 bases and the J gene lost 9 bases, with 19 bases spanning the gap. This CDR3 is built from 15 residues. This chain's CDR3 is CASSEIITAPGAQYF. The CDR3 nucleotides are TGTGCCAGCAGTGAAATAATAACAGCTCCGGGGGCCCAGTACTTC.